Below, 14 T cell receptor beta chains from the same sample are listed, as sequenced in a study of T-cell reconstitution after alpha-beta-depleted transplantation in children. TCRbeta library construction was performed incorporating unique molecular identifiers. Each CDR3 protein is one row after TCRdb ran MiXCR on the PCR reads. The sample lists hundreds of thousands of distinct CDR3 sequences; about 12% were seen once. The source was PBMCs, collected before TCRalphabeta/CD19-depleted stem cell transplant. Source of these receptors: a girl aged 2-10 years with congenital amegakaryocytic thrombocytopenia, due to receive a stem cell transplant.

This chain joins TRBV4-1 and TRBJ2-7, with TRBD2 as a possible D gene (6 bases). There are 16 residues in the CDR3. Between the trimmed V and J ends, which lost 1 base and 0 bases, there was a span of 13 bases. Germline lookup yields CDR1 MGHRA and CDR2 YSYEKL. CDR3 sequence: CASSQVGDSRSYEQYF. CDR3 nucleotide sequence: TGCGCCAGCAGCCAAGTTGGGGACTCCCGCTCCTACGAGCAGTACTTC.

The chain has TRBV7-9 and TRBJ1-5, with D maybe TRBD1 (5 bases). The CDR3 loop spans 12 amino acids. Germline values: CDR1 SEHNR, CDR2 FQNEAQ (reference sequence). Trimming left V 4 bases short and J 7 bases short, with 8 bases between. This chain's CDR3 is CASSSSGQPQHF. CDR3 in DNA: TGTGCCAGCAGCTCGTCAGGGCAGCCCCAGCATTTT.

This clonotype was recorded many times. The rearrangement uses TRBV28 and TRBJ2-2, with a weak D call TRBD1 (5 bases). The CDR3 extends over 14 amino acids. CDR1 is MDHEN and CDR2 is SYDVKM in the germline V gene. Trimming left V 5 bases short and J 5 bases short, with 12 bases between. CDR3 loop: CASSPLTDTGELFF. The CDR3 DNA follows: TGTGCCAGCAGTCCCCTGACAGATACCGGGGAGCTGTTTTTT. The entire variable domain, with the rest obtained from reference TRBV28 and TRBJ2-2, is as follows: DVKVTQSSRYLVKRTGEKVFLECVQDMDHENMFWYRQDPGLGLRLIYFSYDVKMKEKGDIPEGYSVSREKKERFSLILESASTNQTSMYLCASSPLTDTGELFFGEGSRLTVL.

In nucleotides, the CDR3 is TGCGCCAGCAGCCCAGGGGACAGGCGGATTGGTTGGGAGCAGTACTTC. Encoded protein: CASSPGDRRIGWEQYF. The chain carries TRBV5-1 and TRBJ2-7, with 8 bases that match TRBD1. Germline V gene data show CDR1 as SGHRS and CDR2 as YFSETQ. The ends lost 4 bases at V and 7 bases at J; junction bases unmatched: 16. The CDR3 consists of 16 residues. Looking up the rest from reference TRBV5-1 and TRBJ2-7 gives the full variable domain: KAGVTQTPRYLIKTRGQQVTLSCSPISGHRSVSWYQQTPGQGLQFLFEYFSETQRNKGNFPGRFSGRQFSNSRSEMNVSTLELGDSALYLCASSPGDRRIGWEQYFGPGTRLTVT.

This clonotype was detected ten times or more. The chain links TRBV20-1 to TRBJ2-1; 9 nucleotides match TRBD2. The CDR3 is 14 residues long. Germline V CDR1 and CDR2: DFQATT, SNEGSKA (reference sequence). The CDR3 DNA is TGCAGCGGGCGTAGCGGGAGTGGGGCCAATGAGCAGTTCTTC. Amino acid sequence: CSGRSGSGANEQFF.

V and J are TRBV2 and TRBJ2-5; D remains unclear. Germline CDR1 SNHLY, CDR2 FYNNEI. The germline V and J ends were trimmed by 8 bases and 3 bases, with 7 bases remaining between them. The CDR3 loop spans 11 amino acids. The CDR3 DNA sequence: TGTGCCAGCCAGACCGAAGAGACCCAGTACTTC. The encoded protein is CASQTEETQYF.

Turning to this clonotype: This sequence may be a read error, since a much larger clone differs from it by one base. DNA for the CDR3: TGTGCCAGCTCTCCAGGGGGCTGGCAGCCCCGGCATTTT. Protein product: CASSPGGWQPRHF. The chain has TRBV18 and TRBJ1-5; TRBD1 matches at 8 bases. The CDR3 loop spans 13 amino acids. The germline V gene encodes CDR1 KGHSH and CDR2 LQKENI.

With respect to this clonotype: Without the conserved terminal phenylalanine or tryptophan, this CDR3 likely stems from a read error. CDR3 sequence reads: CSAEYRGSAKNIQYI. The CDR3 bases are TGCAGTGCCGAGTACAGGGGTAGTGCCAAAAACATTCAGTACATC. The gene calls are TRBV20-1 and TRBJ2-4; 7 positions agree with TRBD1. This CDR3 region has 15 residues. V dropped 6 bases and J dropped 1; count of bases not matched to a gene: 9. The V gene's germline CDR1 is DFQATT and CDR2 SNEGSKA (reference sequence).

This clonotype was counted a few times. This chain joins TRBV29-1 and TRBJ2-1; D ambiguous. Germline V gene lookup returns CDR1 SQVTM and CDR2 ANQGSEA. Trimming took off 2 bases at V and 2 bases at J, with 13 bases between the two ends. This CDR3 spans 15 amino acids. The CDR3 DNA follows: TGCAGCGTTGAATTTCTACTGAAGGCCTACAATGAGCAGTTCTTC. Residues: CSVEFLLKAYNEQFF.

This clonotype has just a few counts. The chain employs TRBV5-1 and TRBJ1-1; D is perhaps TRBD1 (6 bases). CDR3 length equals 15 residues. Per germline, CDR1 SGHRS and CDR2 YFSETQ. The germline V and J ends were trimmed by 1 base and 5 bases, with 15 bases remaining between them. Here the CDR3 reads CASSLSGGAGTEAFF. The CDR3 DNA reads TGCGCCAGCAGCTTGTCCGGGGGCGCAGGGACTGAAGCTTTCTTT.

The chain has TRBV5-1 and TRBJ1-1; weak D call: TRBD1 (6 bases). Looked up from germline, CDR1 is SGHRS and CDR2 is YFSETQ. The CDR3 has 17 amino acids. Trimming stripped 1 base from V and 0 bases from J, with 16 bases between. The CDR3 loop reads CASSLPRTGDMNTEAFF. CDR3 DNA sequence: TGCGCCAGCAGCTTGCCGAGGACGGGGGACATGAACACTGAAGCTTTCTTT.

There are a few counts of this clonotype. The chain has TRBV3-1 and TRBJ2-3; 9 nucleotides align to TRBD2. The CDR3 loop spans 17 amino acids. CDR1 and CDR2 (germline): LGHDT, YNNKEL (reference sequence). V gave up 4 bases and J gave up 6 bases; unmatched junction bases: 14. The CDR3 DNA reads TGTGCCAGCAGCCGACTTTTGACTAGCGGAGGGAGGGATACGCAGTATTTT. Its translation: CASSRLLTSGGRDTQYF.

The rearrangement uses TRBV10-3 and TRBJ2-1; 7 bases map to TRBD2. From germline, CDR1 is ENHRY and CDR2 SYGVKD. The CDR3 runs to 13 residues. Trimming took 5 bases from V and 10 from J; bases not matched to a gene: 8. CDR3 protein: CAISRTREPEQFF. CDR3 DNA sequence: TGTGCCATCAGTAGGACGCGGGAGCCGGAGCAGTTCTTC.

As to this clonotype: The junction does not match germline at one end; this may be a read error. This chain uses TRBV5-5 with TRBJ1-4; D possibly corresponds to TRBD1 (6 bases). Looked up from germline, CDR1 is SGHKS and CDR2 is YYEKEE (reference sequence). The CDR3 runs to 16 residues. The CDR3 region is CASSQGSGATNEKLSF. The DNA for the CDR3 is TGTGCCAGCAGCCAAGGCTCGGGGGCGACTAATGAAAAACTGTCTTTT.